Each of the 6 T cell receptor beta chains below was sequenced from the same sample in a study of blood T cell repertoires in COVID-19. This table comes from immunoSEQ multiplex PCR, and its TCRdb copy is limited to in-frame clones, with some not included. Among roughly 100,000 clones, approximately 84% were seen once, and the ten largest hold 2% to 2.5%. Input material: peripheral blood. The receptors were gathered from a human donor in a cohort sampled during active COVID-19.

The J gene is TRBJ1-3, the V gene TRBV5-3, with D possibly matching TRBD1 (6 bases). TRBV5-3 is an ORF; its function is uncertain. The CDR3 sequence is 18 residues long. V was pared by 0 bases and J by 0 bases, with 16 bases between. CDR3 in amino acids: CARSLASRTELSGNTIYF. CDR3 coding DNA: TGTGCCAGAAGCTTGGCTAGTAGGACAGAGCTCTCTGGAAACACCATATATTTT.

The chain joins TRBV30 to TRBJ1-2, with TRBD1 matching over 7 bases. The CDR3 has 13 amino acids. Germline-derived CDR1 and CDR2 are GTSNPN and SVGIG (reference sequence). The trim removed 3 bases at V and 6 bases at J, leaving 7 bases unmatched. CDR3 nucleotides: TGTGCCTGGAGACAGGGGATGGGGGATGGCTACACCTTC. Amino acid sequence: CAWRQGMGDGYTF.

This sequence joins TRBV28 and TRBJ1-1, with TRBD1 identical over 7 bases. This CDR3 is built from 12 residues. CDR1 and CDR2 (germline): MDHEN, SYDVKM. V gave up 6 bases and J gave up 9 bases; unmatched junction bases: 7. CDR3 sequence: CASSSQGKQAFF. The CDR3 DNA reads TGTGCCAGCAGCTCACAGGGGAAGCAAGCTTTCTTT. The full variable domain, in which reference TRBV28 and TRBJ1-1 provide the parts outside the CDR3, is DVKVTQSSRYLVKRTGEKVFLECVQDMDHENMFWYRQDPGLGLRLIYFSYDVKMKEKGDIPEGYSVSREKKERFSLILESASTNQTSMYLCASSSQGKQAFFGQGTRLTVV.

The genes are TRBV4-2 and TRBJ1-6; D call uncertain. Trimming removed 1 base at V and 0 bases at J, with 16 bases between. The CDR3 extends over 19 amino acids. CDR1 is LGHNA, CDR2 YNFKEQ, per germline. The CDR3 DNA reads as TGTGCCAGCAGCCAAGCGGTAGTAAGTGGGAGCTCCTATAATTCACCCCTCCACTTT. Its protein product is CASSQAVVSGSSYNSPLHF.

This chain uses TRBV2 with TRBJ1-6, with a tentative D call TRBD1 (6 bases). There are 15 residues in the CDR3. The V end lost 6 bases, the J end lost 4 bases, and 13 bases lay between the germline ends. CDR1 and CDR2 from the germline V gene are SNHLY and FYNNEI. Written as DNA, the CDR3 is TGTGCCAGCAGCGAGGACAGCCAATATAATTCACCCCTCCACTTT. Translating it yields CASSEDSQYNSPLHF.

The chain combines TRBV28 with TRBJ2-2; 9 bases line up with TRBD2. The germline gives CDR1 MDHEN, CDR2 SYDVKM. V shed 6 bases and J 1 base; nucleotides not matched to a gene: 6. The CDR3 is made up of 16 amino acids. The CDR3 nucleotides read TGTGCCAGCAGGGGAGCGGGGGGCCTGAACACCGGGGAGCTGTTTTTT. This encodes CASRGAGGLNTGELFF.